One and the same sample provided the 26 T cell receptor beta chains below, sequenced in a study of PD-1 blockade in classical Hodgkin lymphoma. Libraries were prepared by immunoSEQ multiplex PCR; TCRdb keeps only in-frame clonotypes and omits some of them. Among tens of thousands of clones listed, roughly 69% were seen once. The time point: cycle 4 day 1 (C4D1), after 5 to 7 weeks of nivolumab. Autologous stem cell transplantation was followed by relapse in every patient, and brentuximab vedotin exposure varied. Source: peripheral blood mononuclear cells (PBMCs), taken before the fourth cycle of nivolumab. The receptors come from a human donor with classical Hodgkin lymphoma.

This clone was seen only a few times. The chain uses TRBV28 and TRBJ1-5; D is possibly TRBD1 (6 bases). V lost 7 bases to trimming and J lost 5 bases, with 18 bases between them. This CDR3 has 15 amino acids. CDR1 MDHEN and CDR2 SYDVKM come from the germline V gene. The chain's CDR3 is CASNPRRRGDQPQHF. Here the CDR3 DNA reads TGTGCCAGCAACCCTAGACGTAGGGGGGATCAGCCCCAGCATTTT.

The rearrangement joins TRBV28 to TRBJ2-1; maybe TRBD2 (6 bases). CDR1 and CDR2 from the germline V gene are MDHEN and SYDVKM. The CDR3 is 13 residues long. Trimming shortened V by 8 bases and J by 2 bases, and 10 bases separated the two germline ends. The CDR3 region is CASASATYNEQFF. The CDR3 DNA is TGTGCCAGCGCTAGCGCAACCTACAATGAGCAGTTCTTC.

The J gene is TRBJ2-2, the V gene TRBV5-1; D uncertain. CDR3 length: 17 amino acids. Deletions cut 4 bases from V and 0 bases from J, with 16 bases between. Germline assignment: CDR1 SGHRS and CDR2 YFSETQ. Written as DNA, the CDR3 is TGCGCCAGCAGCCCCGGTCCTGGCGCGACGAACACCGGGGAGCTGTTTTTT. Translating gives CASSPGPGATNTGELFF.

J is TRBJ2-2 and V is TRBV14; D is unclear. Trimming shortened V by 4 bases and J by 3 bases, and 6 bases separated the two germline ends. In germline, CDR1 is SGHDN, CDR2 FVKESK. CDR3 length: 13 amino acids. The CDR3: CASSPHDTGELFF. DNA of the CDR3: TGTGCCAGCAGCCCCCATGACACCGGGGAGCTGTTTTTT.

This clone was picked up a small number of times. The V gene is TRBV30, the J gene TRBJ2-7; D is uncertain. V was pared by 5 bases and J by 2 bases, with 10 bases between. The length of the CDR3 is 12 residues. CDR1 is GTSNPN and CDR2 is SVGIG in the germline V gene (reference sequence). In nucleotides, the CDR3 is TGTGCCTGGCAAGGATTAGCCTACGAGCAGTACTTC. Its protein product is CAWQGLAYEQYF.

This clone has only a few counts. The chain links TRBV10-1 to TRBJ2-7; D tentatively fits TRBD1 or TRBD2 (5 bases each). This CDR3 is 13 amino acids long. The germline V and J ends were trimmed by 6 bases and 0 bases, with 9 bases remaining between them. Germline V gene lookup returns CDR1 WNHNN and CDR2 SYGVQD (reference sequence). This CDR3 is CASSGTRSYEQYF. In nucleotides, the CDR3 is TGCGCCAGCAGCGGGACCCGCTCCTACGAGCAGTACTTC.

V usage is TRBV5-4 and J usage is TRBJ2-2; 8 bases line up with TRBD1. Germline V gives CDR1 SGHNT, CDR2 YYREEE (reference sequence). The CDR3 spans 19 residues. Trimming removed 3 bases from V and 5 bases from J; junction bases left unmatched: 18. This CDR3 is CASSSLVTDRGGWTGELFF. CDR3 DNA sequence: TGTGCCAGCAGCTCCTTAGTAACCGACAGGGGCGGGTGGACCGGGGAGCTGTTTTTT.

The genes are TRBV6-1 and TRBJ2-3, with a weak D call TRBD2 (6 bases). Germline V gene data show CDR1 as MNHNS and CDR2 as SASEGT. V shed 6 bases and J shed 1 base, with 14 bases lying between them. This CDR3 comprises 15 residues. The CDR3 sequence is CASSGDSQRTDTQYF. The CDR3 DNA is TGTGCCAGCAGCGGGGACTCACAGCGCACAGATACGCAGTATTTT.

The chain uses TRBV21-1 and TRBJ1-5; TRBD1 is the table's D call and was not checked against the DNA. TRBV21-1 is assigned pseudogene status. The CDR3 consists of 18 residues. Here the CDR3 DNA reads TGTGCCAGCAGCAAAGCGACACAAACAGGGAACAAAAATCAGCCCCAGCATTTT. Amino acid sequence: CASSKATQTGNKNQPQHF.

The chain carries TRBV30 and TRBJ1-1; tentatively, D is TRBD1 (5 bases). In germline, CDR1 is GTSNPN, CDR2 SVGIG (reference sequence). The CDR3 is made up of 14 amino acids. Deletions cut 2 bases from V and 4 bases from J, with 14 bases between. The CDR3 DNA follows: TGTGCCTGGAGTTCCAGGGAAGCCAGCACTGAAGCTTTCTTT. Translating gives CAWSSREASTEAFF.

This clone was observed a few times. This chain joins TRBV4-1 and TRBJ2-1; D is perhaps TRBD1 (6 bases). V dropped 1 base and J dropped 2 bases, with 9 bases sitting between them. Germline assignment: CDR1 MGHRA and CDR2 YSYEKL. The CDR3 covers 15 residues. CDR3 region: CASSQVGATYNEQFF. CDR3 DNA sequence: TGCGCCAGCAGCCAAGTGGGGGCTACCTACAATGAGCAGTTCTTC.

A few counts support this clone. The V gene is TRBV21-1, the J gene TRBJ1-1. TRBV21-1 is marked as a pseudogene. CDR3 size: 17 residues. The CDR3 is CASKTKDRRRGNTEAFF. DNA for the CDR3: TGTGCCAGCAAGACTAAAGACAGGCGGCGGGGGAACACTGAAGCTTTCTTT.

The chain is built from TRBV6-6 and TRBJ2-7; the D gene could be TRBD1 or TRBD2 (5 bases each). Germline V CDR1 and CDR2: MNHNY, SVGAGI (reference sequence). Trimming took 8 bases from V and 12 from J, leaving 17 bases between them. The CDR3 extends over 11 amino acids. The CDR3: CASGGEGSVYF. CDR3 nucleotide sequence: TGTGCCAGCGGGGGAGAGGGGAGCGTGTACTTC.

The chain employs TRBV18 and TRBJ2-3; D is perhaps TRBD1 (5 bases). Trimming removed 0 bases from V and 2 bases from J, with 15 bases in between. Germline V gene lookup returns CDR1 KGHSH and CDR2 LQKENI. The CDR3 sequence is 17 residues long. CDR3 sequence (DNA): TGTGCCAGCTCACCACCGCCAGGGAAGAGTGTCACAGATACGCAGTATTTT. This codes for CASSPPPGKSVTDTQYF.

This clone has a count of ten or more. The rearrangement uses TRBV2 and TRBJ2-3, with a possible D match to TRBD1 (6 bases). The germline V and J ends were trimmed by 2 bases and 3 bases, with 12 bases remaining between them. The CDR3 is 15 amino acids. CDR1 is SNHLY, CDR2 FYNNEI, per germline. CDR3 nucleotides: TGTGCCAGCAGTGAAACAGGGATGGGGACAGATACGCAGTATTTT. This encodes CASSETGMGTDTQYF.

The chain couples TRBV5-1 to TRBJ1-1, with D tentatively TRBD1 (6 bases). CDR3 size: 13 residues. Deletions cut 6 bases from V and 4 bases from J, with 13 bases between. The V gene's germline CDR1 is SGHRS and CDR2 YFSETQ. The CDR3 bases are TGCGCCAGCACCACAGGGTCACTCACTGAAGCTTTCTTT. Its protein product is CASTTGSLTEAFF.

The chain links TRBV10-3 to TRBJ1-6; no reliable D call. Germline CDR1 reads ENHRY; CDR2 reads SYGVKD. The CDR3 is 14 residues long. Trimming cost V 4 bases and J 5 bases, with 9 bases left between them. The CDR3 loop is CAISVGRDNSPLHF. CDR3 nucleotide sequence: TGTGCCATCAGTGTGGGCAGAGATAATTCACCCCTCCACTTT.

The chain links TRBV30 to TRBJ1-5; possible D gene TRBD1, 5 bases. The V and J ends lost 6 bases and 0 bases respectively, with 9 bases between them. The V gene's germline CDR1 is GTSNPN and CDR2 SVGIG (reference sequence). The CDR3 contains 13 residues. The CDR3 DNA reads TGTGCCTGTCAGGGTTATAGCAATCAGCCCCAGCATTTT. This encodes CACQGYSNQPQHF.

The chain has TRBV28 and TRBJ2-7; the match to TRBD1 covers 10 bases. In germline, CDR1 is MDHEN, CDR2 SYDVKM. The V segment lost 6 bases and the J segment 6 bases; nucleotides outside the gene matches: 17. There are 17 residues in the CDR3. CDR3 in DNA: TGTGCCAGCAGCCGAATTGAGACGGGACAGGGGATAGGCGAGCAGTACTTC. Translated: CASSRIETGQGIGEQYF.

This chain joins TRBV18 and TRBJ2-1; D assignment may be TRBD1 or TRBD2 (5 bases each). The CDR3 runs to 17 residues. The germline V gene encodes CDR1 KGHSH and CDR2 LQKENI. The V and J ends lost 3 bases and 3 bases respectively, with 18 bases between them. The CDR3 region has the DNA TGTGCCAGCTCACCTCAACTAGGGCAGGGTCACTACAATGAGCAGTTCTTC. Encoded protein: CASSPQLGQGHYNEQFF.

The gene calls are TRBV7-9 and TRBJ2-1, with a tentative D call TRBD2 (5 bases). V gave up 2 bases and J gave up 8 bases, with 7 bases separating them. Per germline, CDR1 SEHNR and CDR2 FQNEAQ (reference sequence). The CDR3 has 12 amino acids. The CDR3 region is CASSLISDEQFF. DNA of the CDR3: TGTGCCAGCAGCTTAATTAGCGATGAGCAGTTCTTC. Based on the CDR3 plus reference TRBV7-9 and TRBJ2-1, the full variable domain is DTGVSQNPRHKITKRGQNVTFRCDPISEHNRLYWYRQTLGQGPEFLTYFQNEAQLEKSRLLSDRFSAERPKGSFSTLEIQRTEQGDSAMYLCASSLISDEQFFGPGTRLTVL.

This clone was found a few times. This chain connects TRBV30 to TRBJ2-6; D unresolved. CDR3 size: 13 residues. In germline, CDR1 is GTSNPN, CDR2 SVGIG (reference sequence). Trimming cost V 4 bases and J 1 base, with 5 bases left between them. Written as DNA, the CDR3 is TGTGCCTGGACCATTTCTGGGGCCAACGTCCTGACTTTC. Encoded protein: CAWTISGANVLTF.

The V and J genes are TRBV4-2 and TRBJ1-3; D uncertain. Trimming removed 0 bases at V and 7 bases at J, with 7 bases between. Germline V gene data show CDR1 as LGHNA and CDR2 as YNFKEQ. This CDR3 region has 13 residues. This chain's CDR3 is CASSQDIGNTIYF. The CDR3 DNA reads TGTGCCAGCAGCCAAGATATCGGGAACACCATATATTTT.

The CDR3 spells CASSYGQGGHEQYF. DNA for the CDR3: TGTGCCAGCAGCTATGGACAGGGAGGCCACGAGCAGTACTTC. The genes are TRBV7-9 and TRBJ2-7, with 8 bases aligning to TRBD1. With V trimmed by 4 bases and J by 5 bases, 7 bases remained unmatched. CDR1 and CDR2 (germline): SEHNR, FQNEAQ (reference sequence). The CDR3 has 14 residues.

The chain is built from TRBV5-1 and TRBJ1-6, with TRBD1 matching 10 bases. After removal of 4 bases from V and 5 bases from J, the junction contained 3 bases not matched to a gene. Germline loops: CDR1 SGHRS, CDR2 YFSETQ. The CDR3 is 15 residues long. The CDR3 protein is CASSLTGGNNSPLHF. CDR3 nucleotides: TGCGCCAGCAGCCTGACAGGGGGCAATAATTCACCCCTCCACTTT.

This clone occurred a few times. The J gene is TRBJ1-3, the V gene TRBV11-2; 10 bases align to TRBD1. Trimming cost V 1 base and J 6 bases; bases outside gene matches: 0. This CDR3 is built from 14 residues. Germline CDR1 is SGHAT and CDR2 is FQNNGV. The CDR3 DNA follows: TGTGCCAGCAGCTTAGGACAGGGGGCAAACACCATATATTTT. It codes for CASSLGQGANTIYF.